What follows are 25 T cell receptor beta chains derived from one specimen sequenced in a study of shared clonotypes between healthy human individuals. This table comes from immunoSEQ multiplex PCR, and its TCRdb copy is limited to in-frame clones, with some not included. Of 1,100,000 or so clones in the sample, 70% to 80% were seen once. Input material: memory CD4+ T cells from PBMCs. Subset given: CD45RA-negative fraction. These receptors all come from a man between 18 and 35 years old in good health. Some clones in this sample may be carry-over from other donors' samples.

The chain is built from TRBV5-1 and TRBJ2-2; 7 positions match TRBD1. The germline V gene encodes CDR1 SGHRS and CDR2 YFSETQ. The CDR3 loop spans 17 amino acids. J gave up 1 base and V 1 base, and 7 bases lay outside the gene matches. CDR3 nucleotide sequence: TGCGCCAGCAGCTTGACACCGACAGGGAGGAACACCGGGGAGCTGTTTTTT. Its translation is CASSLTPTGRNTGELFF.

On this clone: Lacking the conserved final phenylalanine or tryptophan, this CDR3 likely reflects a read error. The limits of the CDR3 on the DNA are not certain, so only TCRdb's listed CDR3 is given. This rearrangement joins TRBV10-3 to TRBJ2-7; TRBD2, the table's D call, lacks a check against the DNA. Including both end residues, the CDR3 is 13 amino acids long. Germline V gives CDR1 ENHRY, CDR2 SYGVKD. The CDR3 sequence: CAISESSSGGPWL.

The rearrangement joins TRBV6-6 to TRBJ2-5; D ambiguous. With 1 base removed from V and 5 bases from J, the gap between germline ends came to 8 bases. The CDR3 extends over 13 amino acids. Germline lookup yields CDR1 MNHNY and CDR2 SVGAGI (reference sequence). CDR3 nucleotides: TGTGCCAGCAGTTACTTGGCAGCTGAGACCCAGTACTTC. It codes for CASSYLAAETQYF.

J is TRBJ1-2 and V is TRBV6-1, with 9 positions matching TRBD1. V dropped 5 bases and J dropped 7; count of bases not matched to a gene: 5. CDR1 and CDR2 from the germline V gene are MNHNS and SASEGT. This CDR3 contains 13 residues. CDR3 DNA sequence: TGTGCCAGCAGTCGGGACAGGGCGATTGGCTACACCTTC. Its translation is CASSRDRAIGYTF.

Concerning this clone itself: Only one base separates this from a far larger clonotype, so it likely reflects a read error. CDR3 nucleotide sequence: TGTGCCTGGAGTGCCGTGAATGAGCAGTTCTTC. Its translation is CAWSAVNEQFF. The V gene is TRBV30, the J gene TRBJ2-1; D is unclear. The CDR3 spans 11 residues. The V end lost 1 base, the J end lost 7 bases, and 5 bases lay between the germline ends. Germline-derived CDR1 and CDR2 are GTSNPN and SVGIG (reference sequence).

V usage is TRBV4-2 and J usage is TRBJ1-6; D gene unclear. The CDR3 consists of 15 residues. CDR1 LGHNA and CDR2 YNFKEQ come from the germline V gene. V was trimmed by 0 bases and J by 5 bases, leaving 8 bases between them. This chain's CDR3 is CASSQEQRDNSPLHF. Written as DNA, the CDR3 is TGTGCCAGCAGCCAAGAACAGAGAGATAATTCACCCCTCCACTTT.

Turning to this clone: Within the sample, other DNA sequences also encode this same CDR3. V usage is TRBV6-1 and J usage is TRBJ2-3, with 10 positions matching TRBD1. The CDR3 contains 14 residues. Germline loops: CDR1 MNHNS, CDR2 SASEGT. J gave up 3 bases and V 5 bases, and 2 bases lay outside the gene matches. CDR3 loop: CASSPGQGTDTQYF. Here the CDR3 DNA reads TGTGCCAGCAGTCCGGGACAGGGGACAGATACGCAGTATTTT.

The rearrangement joins TRBV9 to TRBJ1-1, with a possible D match to TRBD1 (6 bases). V was cut by 4 bases and J by 1 base, with 20 bases left in between. Germline values: CDR1 SGDLS, CDR2 YYNGEE. This CDR3 comprises 17 residues. The DNA of the CDR3 is TGTGCCAGCAGCTCCGGTACCCGGTCCAGGGGGAACACTGAAGCTTTCTTT. This gives the protein CASSSGTRSRGNTEAFF.

J is TRBJ2-5 and V is TRBV5-6; D is ambiguous. From germline, CDR1 is SGHDT and CDR2 YYEEEE. CDR3 length equals 15 residues. V was cut by 4 bases and J by 2 bases, with 15 bases left in between. The CDR3 DNA follows: TGTGCCAGCAGCCCCCGTAGGATGGGGCAAGAGACCCAGTACTTC. It is translated as CASSPRRMGQETQYF.

V is TRBV18 and J is TRBJ1-1; unclear D gene. CDR1 KGHSH and CDR2 LQKENI come from the germline V gene. V shed 2 bases and J shed 3 bases, with 7 bases lying between them. The CDR3 totals 13 residues. CDR3 bases: TGTGCCAGCTCACCAGCGATGGACACTGAAGCTTTCTTT. It specifies CASSPAMDTEAFF. Combining the CDR3 with reference TRBV18 and TRBJ1-1 gives the whole variable domain NAGVMQNPRHLVRRRGQEARLRCSPMKGHSHVYWYRQLPEEGLKFMVYLQKENIIDESGMPKERFSAEFPKEGPSILRIQQVVRGDSAAYFCASSPAMDTEAFFGQGTRLTVV.

This rearrangement joins TRBV30 to TRBJ2-2, with 11 bases fitting TRBD2. V gave up 7 bases and J gave up 5 bases; unmatched junction bases: 6. CDR3 length: 14 amino acids. Germline V gene lookup returns CDR1 GTSNPN and CDR2 SVGIG (reference sequence). CDR3 residues: CASLRLAGTGELFF. The CDR3 DNA reads TGTGCCTCCCTCCGACTAGCGGGAACCGGGGAGCTGTTTTTT.

This chain links TRBV5-6 with TRBJ2-7; D not resolved. Trimming cost V 4 bases and J 0 bases, with 14 bases left between them. The CDR3 covers 15 residues. Germline V gene lookup returns CDR1 SGHDT and CDR2 YYEEEE. DNA of the CDR3: TGTGCCAGCAGCCGAGAAAGGGCACGCTCCTACGAGCAGTACTTC. It specifies CASSRERARSYEQYF.

The chain links TRBV10-3 to TRBJ2-2, with 8 bases matching TRBD1. The CDR3 extends over 13 amino acids. Losses at the gene ends were 6 bases for V and 9 bases for J; bases not matched to a gene: 6. The germline V gene encodes CDR1 ENHRY and CDR2 SYGVKD. CDR3 in amino acids: CAIRGQGRWELFF. CDR3 DNA sequence: TGTGCCATCAGAGGACAGGGAAGATGGGAGCTGTTTTTT.

This chain uses TRBV6-5 with TRBJ2-2, with D possibly TRBD1 on 6 matching bases. Trimming shortened V by 2 bases and J by 4 bases, and 8 bases separated the two germline ends. Looked up from germline, CDR1 is MNHEY and CDR2 is SVGAGI. The length of the CDR3 is 14 residues. In DNA form, the CDR3 reads TGTGCCAGCAGTTACAACAGGGTCACCGGGGAGCTGTTTTTT. This translates into CASSYNRVTGELFF.

The chain carries TRBV6-1 and TRBJ2-2; 7 bases are a match to TRBD1. V gave up 6 bases and J gave up 7 bases; unmatched junction bases: 11. The CDR3 extends over 15 amino acids. The germline CDR1 and CDR2 sequences are MNHNS and SASEGT. This CDR3 reads CASRALNHRGGELFF. The DNA of the CDR3 is TGTGCCAGCAGGGCCTTAAATCACAGGGGCGGGGAGCTGTTTTTT.

The chain couples TRBV5-1 to TRBJ1-2; D call uncertain. The CDR3 consists of 13 residues. The V end lost 3 bases, the J end lost 2 bases, and 8 bases lay between the germline ends. Germline values: CDR1 SGHRS, CDR2 YFSETQ. In nucleotides, the CDR3 is TGCGCCAGCAGCTCCCGGGAGAACTATGGCTACACCTTC. It is translated as CASSSRENYGYTF.

The V and J genes are TRBV7-8 and TRBJ1-4, with 9 nucleotides matching TRBD1. Losses at the gene ends were 1 base for V and 6 bases for J; bases not matched to a gene: 3. This CDR3 contains 15 residues. Germline values: CDR1 SGHVS, CDR2 FQNEAQ. In nucleotides, the CDR3 is TGTGCCAGCAGCTTAGGAAACAGGGGGCATGAAAAACTGTTTTTT. Its translation: CASSLGNRGHEKLFF.

This chain connects TRBV6-5 to TRBJ1-2; D gene ambiguous. Trimming took 8 bases from V and 8 from J, leaving 15 bases between them. CDR1 and CDR2 from the germline V gene are MNHEY and SVGAGI. This CDR3 contains 12 residues. DNA for the CDR3: TGTGCCAGCTCACCCCTGGGGAGGGGCTACACCTTC. This translates into CASSPLGRGYTF.

This chain uses TRBV11-2 with TRBJ2-5; D is perhaps TRBD2 (6 bases). The CDR3 contains 15 residues. Trimming shortened V by 1 base and J by 6 bases, and 15 bases separated the two germline ends. Germline loops: CDR1 SGHAT, CDR2 FQNNGV. The CDR3 nucleotides are TGTGCCAGCAGCTTAGGCGGGCCACGGGGGAAGACCCAGTACTTC. Translating it yields CASSLGGPRGKTQYF.

V usage is TRBV28 and J usage is TRBJ1-4; a weak D match, TRBD1 (6 bases). Germline CDR1 reads MDHEN; CDR2 reads SYDVKM. This CDR3 is 15 amino acids long. V was shortened by 4 bases and J by 4 bases, with 13 bases between the two germline ends. CDR3 residues: CASSSGGGFNEKLFF. The CDR3 DNA reads TGTGCCAGCAGTTCGGGAGGGGGATTTAATGAAAAACTGTTTTTT. Supplemented by reference TRBV28 and TRBJ1-4, the full variable domain reads DVKVTQSSRYLVKRTGEKVFLECVQDMDHENMFWYRQDPGLGLRLIYFSYDVKMKEKGDIPEGYSVSREKKERFSLILESASTNQTSMYLCASSSGGGFNEKLFFGSGTQLSVL.

The V and J genes are TRBV6-5 and TRBJ2-3, with 10 bases aligning to TRBD2. Unmatched junction bases numbered 3, after V lost 5 bases and J lost 1 base. The CDR3 contains 15 residues. The germline gives CDR1 MNHEY, CDR2 SVGAGI. Written as DNA, the CDR3 is TGTGCCAGCAGTCTCCTAGCGGGAGGCACAGATACGCAGTATTTT. This encodes CASSLLAGGTDTQYF.

This rearrangement joins TRBV5-5 to TRBJ1-3, with D tentatively TRBD1 (5 bases). Trimming shortened V by 0 bases and J by 4 bases, and 14 bases separated the two germline ends. This CDR3 has 16 residues. CDR1 SGHKS and CDR2 YYEKEE come from the germline V gene (reference sequence). The CDR3 bases are TGTGCCAGCAGCTTGGGTCCCAGGGTGGACGGAAACACCATATATTTT. This codes for CASSLGPRVDGNTIYF.

The chain carries TRBV7-9 and TRBJ2-5, with 8 bases identical to TRBD1. Germline V gene data show CDR1 as SEHNR and CDR2 as FQNEAQ (reference sequence). CDR3 length equals 15 residues. V lost 5 bases to trimming and J lost 4 bases; unmatched junction nucleotides: 9. The chain's CDR3 is CASSPQTGVGETQYF. The CDR3 coding sequence is TGTGCCAGCAGCCCCCAGACAGGGGTGGGAGAGACCCAGTACTTC.

The J gene is TRBJ2-5, the V gene TRBV14; D is uncertain. V was clipped by 4 bases and J by 1 base, with 7 bases between them. Germline assignment: CDR1 SGHDN and CDR2 FVKESK. CDR3 size: 13 residues. CDR3 coding DNA: TGTGCCAGCAGCCGAGGATCCCAAGAGACCCAGTACTTC. Translated, it gives CASSRGSQETQYF.

The chain uses TRBV7-3 and TRBJ2-2, with TRBD2 matching 13 bases. Germline CDR1 and CDR2: SGHTA and FQGTGA. Trimming at V came to 5 bases and at J to 9 bases, leaving 6 bases not matched to a gene. The CDR3 loop spans 15 amino acids. The CDR3 spells CASSPGLAGDRELFF. Here the CDR3 DNA reads TGTGCCAGCAGCCCCGGACTAGCGGGAGATCGGGAGCTGTTTTTT.